This T cell receptor beta chain was recorded in a study of T cells in Graves' hyperthyroidism and ophthalmopathy. The CDR3 regions of TCR beta were amplified from RNA transcripts. A first-round RT-PCR of the TCR CDR3 used the HTBI primer set. TCRdb re-derived calls from the multiplex PCR reads in MiXCR, one entry per CDR3 protein. The sample shows about 290,000 distinct CDR3 sequences, 15% to 20% of them seen only once. With 0 bases removed from V and 5 bases from J, the gap between germline ends came to 14 bases. CDR3 size: 15 residues. Germline V gene lookup returns CDR1 SGDLS and CDR2 YYNGEE. About this clonotype itself: Its antigen remains unidentified.

Study observations and caveats: Among clonotypes expanded in thyroid above 0.001, most were also found in blood. Prediction of ophthalmopathy progression came a median around 7.1 months pre-onset.

From 10 ml of fresh peripheral blood, PBMCs were isolated. The receptor was derived from a man aged 45 to 65 with Graves' ophthalmopathy. V is TRBV9 and J is TRBJ2-5; no firm D call. Material for sequencing was blood. This chain's CDR3 is CASSVGAAPRETQYF. CDR3 coding DNA: TGTGCCAGCAGCGTAGGGGCGGCTCCCCGGGAGACCCAGTACTTC.